The 21 T cell receptor beta chains below all came from one sample that was sequenced in a study of T cell changes during pregnancy in multiple sclerosis. Data came from immunoSEQ multiplex PCR; TCRdb stores just in-frame clones and leaves some out. Of around 24,000 clones in the sample, roughly 85% are singletons; the top ten hold 8%. This sample comprised CD8+ T cells from peripheral blood mononuclear cells, obtained in the first trimester of pregnancy. The receptors derive from a female donor in good health, enrolled as a control in a pregnancy study.

The rearrangement joins TRBV27 to TRBJ2-7, with 7 bases that match TRBD1. CDR1 and CDR2 from the germline V gene are MNHEY and SMNVEV (reference sequence). V was clipped by 4 bases and J by 12 bases; unmatched bases: 12. The CDR3 is made up of 13 amino acids. CDR3: CASSSAVDRALYF. The CDR3, as DNA: TGTGCCAGCAGTTCCGCGGTAGACAGGGCCCTGTACTTC.

This sequence joins TRBV2 and TRBJ2-7, with D perhaps TRBD1 (6 bases). The CDR3 has 14 residues. Germline CDR1 SNHLY, CDR2 FYNNEI. The V end was cut by 3 bases, the J end by 0 bases, with 9 bases between. As DNA, the CDR3 is TGTGCCAGCAGTGAGGGGGCCTTCTCCTACGAGCAGTACTTC. As protein: CASSEGAFSYEQYF.

This clone has just one count. The chain joins TRBV7-9 to TRBJ2-3; tentatively, D is TRBD1 (6 bases). The CDR3 spans 15 residues. Per germline, CDR1 SEHNR and CDR2 FQNEAQ (reference sequence). Trimming left V 5 bases short and J 1 base short, with 13 bases between. The CDR3 loop is CASSPVNRGTDTQYF. In DNA form, the CDR3 reads TGTGCCAGCAGCCCGGTGAACAGGGGCACAGATACGCAGTATTTT.

This clone was picked up one time. The V and J genes are TRBV7-3 and TRBJ2-2; D is unclear. Trimming took off 0 bases at V and 6 bases at J, with 2 bases between the two ends. The germline V gene encodes CDR1 SGHTA and CDR2 FQGTGA. The CDR3 runs to 12 residues. The DNA of the CDR3 is TGTGCCAGCAGCTTAACCGCCGGGGAGCTGTTTTTT. The encoded protein is CASSLTAGELFF. Complete variable domain (other parts from reference TRBV7-3 and TRBJ2-2): GAGVSQTPSNKVTEKGKYVELRCDPISGHTALYWYRQSLGQGPEFLIYFQGTGAADDSGLPNDRFFAVRPEGSVSTLKIQRTERGDSAVYLCASSLTAGELFFGEGSRLTVL.

This chain connects TRBV28 to TRBJ1-5, with a weak D call TRBD1 (5 bases). Between the trimmed V and J ends, which lost 6 bases and 9 bases, there was a span of 21 bases. The CDR3 is 15 amino acids. Germline V gene sequence: CDR1 MDHEN, CDR2 SYDVKM. The CDR3 spells CASRAPEGSRTPQHF. The CDR3 DNA follows: TGTGCCAGCAGGGCTCCGGAGGGGTCCCGGACGCCCCAGCATTTT.

The chain joins TRBV4-1 to TRBJ2-2; TRBD2 matches 8 bases. Germline loops: CDR1 MGHRA, CDR2 YSYEKL. With V trimmed by 0 bases and J by 3 bases, 9 bases remained unmatched. This CDR3 contains 18 residues. This CDR3 is CASSQDLGGVGDTGELFF. The CDR3 DNA follows: TGCGCCAGCAGCCAAGATCTCGGGGGGGTCGGGGACACCGGGGAGCTGTTTTTT.

This clone was picked up one time. This CDR3 reads CASSPGTGALSPLHF. CDR3 in DNA: TGTGCCAGCAGCCCCGGGACAGGGGCTTTGTCACCCCTCCACTTT. This rearrangement joins TRBV11-2 to TRBJ1-6; 10 positions agree with TRBD1. CDR3 length: 15 amino acids. J was trimmed by 10 bases and V by 5 bases; bases with no gene match: 8. Germline loops: CDR1 SGHAT, CDR2 FQNNGV.

The V gene is TRBV11-2, the J gene TRBJ1-1; a weak D match, TRBD1 (5 bases). The V and J ends lost 5 bases and 4 bases respectively, with 17 bases between them. This CDR3 has 15 amino acids. Germline V CDR1 and CDR2: SGHAT, FQNNGV. CDR3: CASSTDQGFGTEAFF. For the CDR3, the DNA is TGTGCCAGCAGCACCGATCAGGGTTTTGGCACTGAAGCTTTCTTT. Using reference TRBV11-2 and TRBJ1-1 for the parts outside the CDR3, the full variable domain is EAGVAQSPRYKIIEKRQSVAFWCNPISGHATLYWYQQILGQGPKLLIQFQNNGVVDDSQLPKDRFSAERLKGVDSTLKIQPAKLEDSAVYLCASSTDQGFGTEAFFGQGTRLTVV.

The V and J genes are TRBV7-8 and TRBJ2-7; D is possibly TRBD2 (6 bases). The germline CDR1 and CDR2 sequences are SGHVS and FQNEAQ. V lost 5 bases and J 7 bases, leaving 9 bases between the germline ends. The CDR3 extends over 11 amino acids. The CDR3 sequence: CASSPGREQYF. The CDR3 coding sequence is TGTGCCAGCAGCCCGGGGAGGGAGCAGTACTTC.

The chain carries TRBV27 and TRBJ2-2; D is undetermined. The CDR3 totals 12 residues. The germline gives CDR1 MNHEY, CDR2 SMNVEV (reference sequence). Trimming left V 7 bases short and J 1 base short, with 4 bases between. The CDR3 bases are TGTGCCAGCAACGGGAACACCGGGGAGCTGTTTTTT. Residues: CASNGNTGELFF.

The rearrangement links TRBV5-1 to TRBJ2-2; TRBD2 matches 8 bases. CDR3 size: 15 residues. Germline CDR1 SGHRS, CDR2 YFSETQ. The ends lost 7 bases at V and 6 bases at J; junction bases unmatched: 11. The CDR3 sequence is CASYLASGGSGELFF. The CDR3 DNA is TGCGCCAGCTACCTGGCCAGCGGGGGCTCCGGGGAGCTGTTTTTT.

This clone has more than one count but fewer than ten. The chain couples TRBV4-1 to TRBJ1-1; D is unresolved. From germline, CDR1 is MGHRA and CDR2 YSYEKL. The V and J ends lost 3 bases and 0 bases respectively, with 11 bases between them. The CDR3 sequence is 15 residues long. The DNA for the CDR3 is TGCGCCAGCAGCCACGAACAGAGATTGAACACTGAAGCTTTCTTT. Its translation is CASSHEQRLNTEAFF.

V usage is TRBV27 and J usage is TRBJ2-7; D is perhaps TRBD1 (6 bases). CDR3 length equals 12 residues. V was cut by 5 bases and J by 2 bases, with 7 bases left in between. The V gene's germline CDR1 is MNHEY and CDR2 SMNVEV (reference sequence). As DNA, the CDR3 is TGTGCCAGCAGTGGGACACCCTACGAGCAGTACTTC. It yields the protein CASSGTPYEQYF.

This chain links TRBV4-3 with TRBJ1-5; D is ambiguous. The CDR3 sequence is 13 residues long. Germline V gene data show CDR1 as LGHNA and CDR2 as YSLEER. Between the trimmed V and J ends, which lost 1 base and 5 bases, there was a span of 6 bases. The CDR3 DNA is TGCGCCAGCAGCCAAGGGCTGGATCAGCCCCAGCATTTT. Translation gives CASSQGLDQPQHF.

CDR3 nucleotides: TGTGCCAGCAGTTTATCGCGGTCGGCCGTCCAGTACTTC. Translating gives CASSLSRSAVQYF. The chain links TRBV27 to TRBJ2-5; D is uncertain. This CDR3 comprises 13 residues. The germline CDR1 and CDR2 sequences are MNHEY and SMNVEV (reference sequence). The V gene lost 0 bases and the J gene lost 10 bases, with 12 bases spanning the gap.

The chain combines TRBV28 with TRBJ1-5, with D unresolved. In germline, CDR1 is MDHEN, CDR2 SYDVKM. The CDR3 is 11 amino acids. Deletions cut 6 bases from V and 6 bases from J, with 6 bases between. CDR3 coding DNA: TGTGCCAGCAGGACATCTCAGCCCCAGCATTTT. Residues: CASRTSQPQHF.

The chain recombines TRBV7-9 with TRBJ1-1; D is undetermined. Looked up from germline, CDR1 is SEHNR and CDR2 is FQNEAQ (reference sequence). This CDR3 region has 14 residues. V was cut by 4 bases and J by 3 bases, with 12 bases left in between. The CDR3 here is CASSSTVFYTEAFF. The CDR3 nucleotides are TGTGCCAGCAGCTCGACTGTGTTCTACACTGAAGCTTTCTTT.

The chain carries TRBV11-3 and TRBJ2-3, with TRBD2 matching over 10 bases. The CDR3 is 17 residues long. Germline V lookup: CDR1 SGHNT, CDR2 YENEEA. The ends lost 3 bases at V and 1 base at J; junction bases unmatched: 7. CDR3 in amino acids: CASSLAASGGRTDTQYF. Written as DNA, the CDR3 is TGTGCCAGCAGCTTGGCGGCTAGCGGGGGACGCACAGATACGCAGTATTTT.

The V and J genes are TRBV6-1 and TRBJ2-3; 10 bases fit TRBD2. Trimming took 3 bases from V and 0 from J; bases not matched to a gene: 6. The CDR3 spans 17 residues. Germline V gene data show CDR1 as MNHNS and CDR2 as SASEGT. The CDR3 sequence: CASSEGIAGGSTDTQYF. The CDR3 coding sequence is TGTGCCAGCAGTGAGGGGATAGCGGGGGGCAGCACAGATACGCAGTATTTT.

The CDR3 reads CASSPQGAAGELFF. CDR3 coding DNA: TGTGCCAGCAGCCCCCAGGGGGCGGCCGGGGAGCTGTTTTTT. This rearrangement joins TRBV7-6 to TRBJ2-2, with TRBD1 identical over 8 bases. The CDR3 is 14 amino acids. V lost 5 bases and J lost 6; bases outside the gene matches: 5. From germline, CDR1 is SGHVS and CDR2 FNYEAQ. The full variable domain, rest sourced from reference TRBV7-6 and TRBJ2-2, is GAGVSQSPRYKVTKRGQDVALRCDPISGHVSLYWYRQALGQGPEFLTYFNYEAQQDKSGLPNDRFSAERPEGSISTLTIQRTEQRDSAMYRCASSPQGAAGELFFGEGSRLTVL.

The V call is TRBV4-1, the J call TRBJ1-4; D call uncertain. CDR1 MGHRA and CDR2 YSYEKL come from the germline V gene. Trimming cost V 4 bases and J 0 bases, with 15 bases left between them. This CDR3 has 17 amino acids. CDR3 sequence: CASSRSFRGATNEKLFF. The DNA for the CDR3 is TGCGCCAGCAGCCGTTCATTCAGAGGTGCAACTAATGAAAAACTGTTTTTT.